This TCR beta chain was retrieved from a study of blood T cell repertoires in COVID-19 (TCRdb year 2020). Concerning the study at large: Samples from collaborators originated in the United States, Italy and Spain and spanned both the acute and convalescent phases of COVID-19. Samples were obtained from the ongoing ImmuneRACE study (first 160 participants) and from roughly 1,300 subjects provided by 6 global collaborators. Sample metadata almost always included a de-identified subject ID, COVID-19 status, age in years and sex. HLA class I and class II types, where available, came from metadata supplied by the sample provider rather than from assay-based typing. The dataset comprised deeply sampled blood TCRbeta repertoires from subjects exposed to, actively infected with, or recovered from COVID-19. The repertoires were released in a freely available public database intended as a resource for research on the immune response to SARS-CoV-2. The material from the prospective study consisted of cDNA or gDNA derived from T cells, B-cell-depleted T cells, or PBMCs.

Collaborating institutions collected whole blood in K2EDTA tubes following their own protocols. Collaborator samples were shipped for TCRbeta analysis as frozen whole blood, isolated PBMCs, or DNA extracted from either sample type. On this clone: Its antigen is unknown. Per-base qualities were not stored, and no clone one base away is much larger.

The paper as a whole reports these results and caveats: The amount of clinical and demographic metadata varied by source and participant and was provided uncurated.

TCRbeta CDR3 regions were amplified from genomic DNA using the immunoSEQ Assay, a bias-controlled multiplex PCR. Processing in the source paper ran as follows. The number of nucleated cells in each sample was estimated from the amplification of reference gene primers within the assay. To quantify the absolute abundance of each unique TCRbeta CDR3 rearrangement, sequence reads were collapsed and filtered. For each sample, productive Simpson clonality was calculated by taking the square root of Simpson's diversity index across productive rearrangements. Sourced from immuneACCESS, this table was stored by TCRdb with only in-frame sequences that have V and J called. A share of the clones is absent; for the studies checked, an unresolved V gene accounts for under half, and the remainder has no known explanation. The V and J calls and clone size come from that table; D and trimming were worked out from the DNA. The sample table records around 54,000 clones; 81% of these occur just once. The ten largest clones represent 4% to 5.5% of the sample.

This clonotype originated in a woman in her sixties or seventies with acute or convalescent COVID-19. Input material: peripheral blood.

At the DNA level, the sequence is TGTGCCAGCAGTGCTGAAAGGGGGCCCCACTCCTACGAGCAGTACTTC. Its protein product is CASSAERGPHSYEQYF. The chain is made from TRBV2 and TRBJ2-7; TRBD1 lines up with 7 middle nucleotides. For this chain, trimming is 4 bases at the V end and 0 bases at the J end, and the number of junction bases without a gene match is 9. CDR1 and CDR2, per the germline V gene, are SNHLY and FYNNEI. The cysteine opens and the phenylalanine closes a CDR3 of 16 amino acids. Of the read, only the CDR3 DNA is kept; its 48 bases are in frame from base 1.